This T cell receptor (beta chain) was sequenced during a study of CD8+ T cells in alopecia areata. Notes on the study in general: Among patients, TCR sharing was less clear than in mice, a difference possibly due in part to HLA diversity in the patient population.

Extracted from the samples, RNA was reverse transcribed into cDNA to serve as the sequencing template. Clones were sequenced by immunoSEQ multiplex PCR, and TCRdb holds only the in-frame ones, with some missing. The sample holds approximately 120,000 clones; 45% to 50% are singletons and the top ten take more than 9%. Peripheral blood and lesional scalp punch biopsies were taken from alopecia areata patients. Notes on this clone: Its antigen is not identified.

What was sequenced was NKG2D-low CD8+ T cells sorted from blood. The TCR was taken from a human donor with alopecia areata.

The CDR3 DNA reads as TGTGCCAGCAGTTTCCAAAACATTCAGTACTTC. Translated, it gives CASSFQNIQYF. The chain links TRBV27 to TRBJ2-4; D gene ambiguous. The V and J ends lost 3 bases and 5 bases respectively, with 2 bases between them. CDR1 is MNHEY and CDR2 is SMNVEV in the germline V gene (reference sequence). The CDR3 consists of 11 residues.